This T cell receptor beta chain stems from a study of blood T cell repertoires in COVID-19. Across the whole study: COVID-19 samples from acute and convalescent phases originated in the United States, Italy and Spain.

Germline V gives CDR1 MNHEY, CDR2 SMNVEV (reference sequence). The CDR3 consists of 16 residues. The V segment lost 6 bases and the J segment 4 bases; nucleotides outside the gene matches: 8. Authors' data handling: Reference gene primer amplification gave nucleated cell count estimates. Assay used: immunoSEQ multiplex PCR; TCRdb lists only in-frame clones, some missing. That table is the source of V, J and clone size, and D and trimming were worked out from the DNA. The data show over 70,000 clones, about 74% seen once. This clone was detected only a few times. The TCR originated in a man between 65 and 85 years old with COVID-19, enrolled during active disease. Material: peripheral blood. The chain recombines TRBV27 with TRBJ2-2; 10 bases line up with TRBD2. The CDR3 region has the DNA TGTGCCAGCAGATACAGCGGGAGGGCCGTCACCGGGGAGCTGTTTTTT. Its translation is CASRYSGRAVTGELFF.